Following are 13 T cell receptor beta chains from one sample sequenced in a study of T cell responses to AZD1222 COVID-19 vaccine. Some clones are missing from TCRdb's copy, which holds only in-frame ones; the method was immunoSEQ multiplex PCR. The sample holds roughly 130,000 clones, roughly 88% seen once. The sequencing used peripheral blood, collected on day 0 of AZD1222 vaccination. The receptors derive from an adult in good health.

The J gene is TRBJ2-1, the V gene TRBV2, with a tentative D call TRBD1 (5 bases). The V end was cut by 2 bases, the J end by 0 bases, with 14 bases between. The CDR3 runs 17 residues. Germline V gene sequence: CDR1 SNHLY, CDR2 FYNNEI. This chain's CDR3 is CASSESGSPFSYNEQFF. The CDR3 nucleotides read TGTGCCAGCAGTGAATCAGGGTCCCCTTTCTCCTACAATGAGCAGTTCTTC.

This chain links TRBV5-1 with TRBJ2-3; possibly TRBD2 for D (7 bases). Trimming left V 0 bases short and J 5 bases short, with 16 bases between. Looked up from germline, CDR1 is SGHRS and CDR2 is YFSETQ. The CDR3 consists of 16 residues. The CDR3: CASSLAGGRDGDTQYF. CDR3 nucleotide sequence: TGCGCCAGCAGCTTGGCCGGGGGGCGCGACGGAGATACGCAGTATTTT.

The rearrangement links TRBV6-2 or TRBV6-3 to TRBJ2-1; 8 bases agree with TRBD2. CDR3 length: 14 residues. V shed 5 bases and J 2 bases; nucleotides not matched to a gene: 2. Germline values: CDR1 MNHEY, CDR2 SVGEGT. CDR3 amino acids: CASSSGSPYNEQFF. The CDR3 nucleotides are TGTGCCAGCAGTAGCGGGAGCCCCTACAATGAGCAGTTCTTC.

The CDR3, as DNA: TGCGCCAGCAGCCGAGTCCAGCCTCAGAGCACAGATACGCAGTATTTT. It yields the protein CASSRVQPQSTDTQYF. The rearrangement joins TRBV4-1 to TRBJ2-3; D uncertain. Germline CDR1 reads MGHRA; CDR2 reads YSYEKL. CDR3 length equals 16 residues. Trimming stripped 4 bases from V and 0 bases from J, with 14 bases between.

The V call is TRBV30, the J call TRBJ1-4; tentatively, D is TRBD1 (6 bases). Germline V gene data show CDR1 as GTSNPN and CDR2 as SVGIG (reference sequence). The CDR3 is made up of 13 amino acids. Deletions cut 4 bases from V and 7 bases from J, with 13 bases between. The CDR3 DNA sequence: TGTGCCTGGACAGGGGCGGAGGGTGAAAAACTGTTTTTT. The encoded protein is CAWTGAEGEKLFF.

This rearrangement joins TRBV5-4 to TRBJ2-1; TRBD2 matches 7 bases. The V segment lost 0 bases and the J segment 5 bases; nucleotides outside the gene matches: 5. Per the germline V gene, CDR1 is SGHNT and CDR2 is YYREEE (reference sequence). The CDR3 contains 15 residues. CDR3 protein: CASSLELAKNNEQFF. CDR3 sequence (DNA): TGTGCCAGCAGCTTGGAACTAGCGAAGAACAATGAGCAGTTCTTC.

The chain is built from TRBV6-2 or TRBV6-3 and TRBJ2-3; TRBD1 agrees at 10 bases. This CDR3 has 17 amino acids. The V gene's germline CDR1 is MNHEY and CDR2 SVGEGT. Germline trimming cut 2 bases from V and 1 base from J; bases unmatched to any gene: 6. As DNA, the CDR3 is TGTGCCAGCAGTTACCCGACAGGGGGCGTTCGCACAGATACGCAGTATTTT. Its protein is CASSYPTGGVRTDTQYF.

The chain couples TRBV6-4 to TRBJ2-1, with no clear D. The V end lost 0 bases, the J end lost 4 bases, and 10 bases lay between the germline ends. Germline V CDR1 and CDR2: MRHNA, SNTAGT. This CDR3 has 15 residues. The CDR3 sequence is CASSDSGKRYNEQFF. Here the CDR3 DNA reads TGTGCCAGCAGTGACTCGGGGAAGAGATACAATGAGCAGTTCTTC.

The chain combines TRBV2 with TRBJ1-3; D uncertain. The CDR3 is 13 amino acids. The germline gives CDR1 SNHLY, CDR2 FYNNEI. With 4 bases removed from V and 0 bases from J, the gap between germline ends came to 4 bases. The CDR3 protein is CASSGNSGNTIYF. Here the CDR3 DNA reads TGTGCCAGCAGTGGAAACTCTGGAAACACCATATATTTT.

This rearrangement joins TRBV9 to TRBJ2-5, with TRBD1 matching over 7 bases. CDR3 length equals 15 residues. Germline V gene data show CDR1 as SGDLS and CDR2 as YYNGEE. Trimming cost V 3 bases and J 0 bases; bases outside gene matches: 5. The CDR3 here is CASSEGTDHQETQYF. The CDR3 DNA is TGTGCCAGCAGCGAGGGGACAGACCACCAAGAGACCCAGTACTTC.

The chain employs TRBV5-1 and TRBJ2-2; tentative D call: TRBD1 (5 bases). The germline V gene has CDR1 SGHRS and CDR2 YFSETQ. With 5 bases removed from V and 0 bases from J, the gap between germline ends came to 17 bases. The CDR3 spans 17 residues. The CDR3 coding sequence is TGCGCCAGCAGACCGAGACAGAGAGTAGCGAACACCGGGGAGCTGTTTTTT. Translation: CASRPRQRVANTGELFF.

The chain has TRBV7-8 and TRBJ2-5; unclear D gene. V lost 4 bases, J lost 5 bases, and 11 bases lay in between. The CDR3 runs to 13 residues. CDR1 is SGHVS and CDR2 is FQNEAQ in the germline V gene. The CDR3 sequence: CASSSPLRETQYF. CDR3 DNA sequence: TGTGCCAGCAGCTCACCTCTACGGGAGACCCAGTACTTC.

This clone was counted between two and nine times. The chain employs TRBV6-5 and TRBJ2-5; a possible D gene is TRBD2 (6 bases). This CDR3 comprises 14 residues. The ends were cut back, 2 bases at V and 0 bases at J, with 7 bases in the middle. Germline values: CDR1 MNHEY, CDR2 SVGAGI. The CDR3 loop is CASSYGGYQETQYF. CDR3 coding DNA: TGTGCCAGCAGTTACGGGGGGTACCAAGAGACCCAGTACTTC.